The entry below describes one TCR beta chain. What it binds is unknown. With the read ending 3 residues before the CDR3 end, the germline J gene is used to fill in that end. This CDR3 has 12 amino acids. CDR1 and CDR2 from the germline V gene are LNHDA and SQIVND (reference sequence). The sample comes from a study of T cell clonality in common variable immunodeficiency. Broader study findings: Common variable immunodeficiency TCR beta sequences reportedly had fewer deletions and N-nucleotide insertions.

Using immunoSEQ multiplex PCR, the repertoire was profiled, and TCRdb retains in-frame clones only, with some absent. The sample gives approximately 30,000 clones, none seen only once, and the top ten clones hold almost 4.5%. The chain employs TRBV19 and TRBJ1-1; D gene uncertain. The material sequenced was peripheral blood mononuclear cells. The origin of this receptor is a person aged 18-69 years in good health. This CDR3 is CASSPSSYEAFF. The sequenced part of the CDR3 DNA is TGTGCCAGTAGCCCGAGCTCCTACGAG. Based on the CDR3 plus reference TRBV19 and TRBJ1-1, the full variable domain is DGGITQSPKYLFRKEGQNVTLSCEQNLNHDAMYWYRQDPGQGLRLIYYSQIVNDFQKGDIAEGYSVSREKKESFPLTVTSAQKNPTAFYLCASSPSSYEAFFGQGTRLTVV.